This TCR beta chain was captured by sequencing in a study of T-cell memory formation after mild COVID-19. This CDR3 is 15 amino acids long. Between the trimmed V and J ends, which lost 0 bases and 4 bases, there was a span of 10 bases. UMIs and sample barcodes were carried by the TCR alpha and TCR beta cDNA libraries that 5'RACE produced using constant-segment primers. TCRdb reprocessed the 5' RACE reads via MiXCR and lists one record per CDR3 protein. The table lists roughly 250,000 distinct CDR3 sequences, 16% of them singletons. Sequenced input: PBMCs or a T cell subset sorted from them (not recorded which). The clonotype comes from a man aged 18 to 30 who had mild COVID-19 (a few samples of this study predate the infection). Cell type and time point are not known. The chain employs TRBV12-3 or TRBV12-4 and TRBJ1-5; D unresolved. The CDR3 spells CASSLASPENQPQHF. The CDR3 bases are TGTGCCAGCAGTTTAGCGAGCCCAGAAAATCAGCCCCAGCATTTT.